This TCR beta chain appears in the sequencing data of a study of CD8 T cells in ankylosing spondylitis. General study results and limits: Ankylosing spondylitis blood appeared to carry a characteristic TCR beta motif of roughly eight highly homologous variants. The authors reported significant enrichment of disease-linked clones in matched ankylosing spondylitis synovial fluid. Earlier literature documents some of the motif variants in reactive arthritis synovial fluid and blood.

In this sample, this clonotype turned up many times. Its antigen remains unknown. Making use of molecular barcodes, quantitative 5'-RACE generated TCR beta libraries. One entry per CDR3 protein, called by TCRdb with MiXCR from the 5' RACE reads. In the table there are around 210,000 distinct CDR3 sequences, 8.2% of which are singletons. This CDR3 has 12 amino acids. With 5 bases removed from V and 2 bases from J, the gap between germline ends came to 10 bases. CDR1 and CDR2 from the germline V gene are DFQATT and SNEGSKA (reference sequence). The source of this sequence is a female donor with ankylosing spondylitis or in good health (not recorded which). Sequences were obtained from blood, either unsorted or a sorted T cell fraction (not recorded which). The J gene is TRBJ2-7, the V gene TRBV20-1; D ambiguous. For the CDR3, the DNA is TGCAGTGCTGCCCCACGAACCTACGAGCAGTACTTC. Amino acids: CSAAPRTYEQYF.